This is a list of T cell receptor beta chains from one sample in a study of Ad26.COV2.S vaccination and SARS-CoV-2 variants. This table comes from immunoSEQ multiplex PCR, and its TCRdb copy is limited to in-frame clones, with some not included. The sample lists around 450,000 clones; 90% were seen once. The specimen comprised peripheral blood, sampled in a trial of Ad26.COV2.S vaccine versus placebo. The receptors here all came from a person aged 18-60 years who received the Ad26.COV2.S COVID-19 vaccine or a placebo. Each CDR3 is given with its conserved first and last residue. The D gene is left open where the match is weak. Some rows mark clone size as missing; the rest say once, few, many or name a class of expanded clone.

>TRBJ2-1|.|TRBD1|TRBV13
TGTGCCAGCAGCTTAAAGGCCAGGGGGCGATCTGAGCAGTTCTTC
CASSLKARGRSEQFF
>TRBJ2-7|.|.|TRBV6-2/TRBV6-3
TGTGCCAGCAGTTACTCGGGGACAATTCTCGAGCAGTACTTC
CASSYSGTILEQYF
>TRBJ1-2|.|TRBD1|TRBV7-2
TGTGCCAGCAGCTCACCCGGGACAGCTACTAACTATGGCTACACCTTC
CASSSPGTATNYGYTF
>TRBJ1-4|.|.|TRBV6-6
TGTGCCAGCAGTTACTCGGAAGAAAAACTGTTTTTT
CASSYSEEKLFF
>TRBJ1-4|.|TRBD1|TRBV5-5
TGTGCCAGCAGCGCACCCGACAGGGGTAATGAAAAACTGTTTTTT
CASSAPDRGNEKLFF
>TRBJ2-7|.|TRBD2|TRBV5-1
TGCGCCAGCCACCCGGGGCCTAGCGGGAACTACGAGCAGTACTTC
CASHPGPSGNYEQYF
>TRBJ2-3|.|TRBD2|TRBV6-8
TGTGCCAGCAGTACGGGGGGGATCAGCACAGATACGCAGTATTTT
CASSTGGISTDTQYF
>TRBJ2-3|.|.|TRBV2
TGTGCCAGCAGCAAAATGGAGGGGATCACAGATACGCAGTATTTT
CASSKMEGITDTQYF
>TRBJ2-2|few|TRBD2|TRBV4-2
TGTGCCAGCAGCCAAGGCGCGACTAGCGGAGAAACCGGGGAGCTGTTTTTT
CASSQGATSGETGELFF
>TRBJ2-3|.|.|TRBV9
TGTGCCAGCAGCGTAGGCAGGGAAGTTCCCACAGATACGCAGTATTTT
CASSVGREVPTDTQYF
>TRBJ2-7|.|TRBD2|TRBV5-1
TGCGCCAGCAGCTTTTCGTCCCCTAGCGGGAGAGAATCCTACGAGCAGTACTTC
CASSFSSPSGRESYEQYF
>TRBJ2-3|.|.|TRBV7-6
TGTGCCAGCAGCTTAACTCCTGCCTTCTCGGCAGATACGCAGTATTTT
CASSLTPAFSADTQYF
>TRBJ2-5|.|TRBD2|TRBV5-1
TGCGCCAGCAGCTTGCAGGGACTAGCGGGAGAGGAGACCCAGTACTTC
CASSLQGLAGEETQYF
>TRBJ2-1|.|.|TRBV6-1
TGTGCCAGCAGTGATGAAGCGAACTTCTCCTACAATGAGCAGTTCTTC
CASSDEANFSYNEQFF
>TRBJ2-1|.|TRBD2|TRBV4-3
TGCGCCAGCACCTTAGGGGCTAGCGGGAGCACGGGGTATAATGAGCAGTTCTTC
CASTLGASGSTGYNEQFF
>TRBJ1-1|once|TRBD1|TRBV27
TGTGCCAGCAGTCCGGGACAGGGGATGAACACTGAAGCTTTCTTT
CASSPGQGMNTEAFF
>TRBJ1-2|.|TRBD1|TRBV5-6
TGTGCCAGCAGCTTGGGGCCAGGGGGCAACATTGGCTACACCTTC
CASSLGPGGNIGYTF
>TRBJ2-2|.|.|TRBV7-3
TGTGCCAGCAGCTTACCCGGCAGTGCTAGCCCCGGGGAGCTGTTTTTT
CASSLPGSASPGELFF
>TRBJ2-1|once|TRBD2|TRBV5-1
TGCGCCAGCAGCTCGGGGGGACGTGCGCGGTACGATGAGCAGTTCTTC
CASSSGGRARYDEQFF
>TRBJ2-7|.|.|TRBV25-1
TGTGCCAGCAGTGAATATGAGAACCTTTACGAGCAGTACTTC
CASSEYENLYEQYF
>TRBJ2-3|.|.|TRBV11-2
TGTGCCAGCAGCATACTCCGGGACGGCACAGATACGCAGTATTTT
CASSILRDGTDTQYF
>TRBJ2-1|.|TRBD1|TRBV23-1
TGCGCCAGCAGAAATCCGGGACAGGGTCGTCGGAATGAGCAGTTCTTC
CASRNPGQGRRNEQFF
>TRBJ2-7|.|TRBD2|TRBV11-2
TGTGCCAGCAGCTCCGGCCCCAGCGGGACGTACGAGCAGTACTTC
CASSSGPSGTYEQYF
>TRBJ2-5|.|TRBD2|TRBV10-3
TGTGCCATCAGGGAGGAGCGGACTAGCGGGAGGGAGACCCAGTACTTC
CAIREERTSGRETQYF
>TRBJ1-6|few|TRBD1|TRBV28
TGTGCCAGCAGTTTATTAGACAGGGGGCGGTTCAGATCACCCCTCCACTTT
CASSLLDRGRFRSPLHF
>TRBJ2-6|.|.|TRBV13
TGTGCCAGCAGCCGACAGGAAAGATCTGGGGCCAACGTCCTGACTTTC
CASSRQERSGANVLTF
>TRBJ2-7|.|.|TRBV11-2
TGTGCCAGCAGTTCCAGCTCGGGGGCTCACCGCTACGAGCAGTACTTC
CASSSSSGAHRYEQYF
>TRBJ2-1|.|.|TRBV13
TGTGCCAGCAAGCCGGCCCTCGGGAGCAATGAGCAGTTCTTC
CASKPALGSNEQFF
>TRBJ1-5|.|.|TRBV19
TGTGCCAGTAGTATCTCGACATCAAATCAGCCCCAGCATTTT
CASSISTSNQPQHF
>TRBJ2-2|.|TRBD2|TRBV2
TGTGCCAGCAGTGGACTAGCAGAGGGGGGGGAGCTGTTTTTT
CASSGLAEGGELFF
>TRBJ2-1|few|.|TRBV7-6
TGTGCCAGCAGCTTAGTAAGGATCCGAGGTCTTTGGGCCTACAATGAGCAGTTCTTC
CASSLVRIRGLWAYNEQFF
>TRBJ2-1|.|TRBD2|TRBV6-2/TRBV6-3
TGTGCCAGCAGTTACCACGGAAGAAGGACTAGCGGGAGTTACAATGAGCAGTTCTTC
CASSYHGRRTSGSYNEQFF
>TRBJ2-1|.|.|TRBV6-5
TGTGCCAGCAGTTACTACCGGTACAATGAGCAGTTCTTC
CASSYYRYNEQFF
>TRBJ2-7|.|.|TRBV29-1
TGCAGCGCCCAGGGTAACTCCTACGAGCAGTACTTC
CSAQGNSYEQYF
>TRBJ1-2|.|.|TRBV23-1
TGCGCCAGCAGTCAAATACGAGGGGTTGACTACACCTTC
CASSQIRGVDYTF
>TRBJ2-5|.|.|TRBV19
TGTGCCAGTAGTATAGATCCCGTAGGCTACTCCCAAGAGACCCAGTACTTC
CASSIDPVGYSQETQYF
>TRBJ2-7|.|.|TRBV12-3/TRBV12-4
TGTGCCAGCAGCCCGATTGGGATCTACGAGCAGTACTTC
CASSPIGIYEQYF
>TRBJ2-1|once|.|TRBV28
TGTGCCAGCAGTTTATGGTCCGGGGCCTACAATGAGCAGTTCTTC
CASSLWSGAYNEQFF
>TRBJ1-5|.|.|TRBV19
TGTGCCAGTACCATGGGGGGGGTAGGCAATCAGCCCCAGCATTTT
CASTMGGVGNQPQHF
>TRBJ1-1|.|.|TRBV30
TGTGCCTGGAGTGTAAACAGGAACACTGAAGCTTTCTTT
CAWSVNRNTEAFF
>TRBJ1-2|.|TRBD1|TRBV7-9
TGTGCCAGCAGCCGCCCCACACAGGGGGCGAGAGGCTACACCTTC
CASSRPTQGARGYTF
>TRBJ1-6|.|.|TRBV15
TGTGCCACCAGCGGTCTTGGCAATTCACCCCTCCACTTT
CATSGLGNSPLHF
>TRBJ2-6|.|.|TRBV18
TGTGCCAGCTCACCTCGCTCTGGGGCCAACGTCCTGACTTTC
CASSPRSGANVLTF
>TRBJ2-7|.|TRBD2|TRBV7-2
TGTGCCAGCAGCCCCGGAGGCGGGAGTATTGGCGAGCAGTACTTC
CASSPGGGSIGEQYF
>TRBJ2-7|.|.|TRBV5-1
TGCGCCAGCAGCCCCACCCACAGCAGCTCCTACGAGCAGTACTTC
CASSPTHSSSYEQYF
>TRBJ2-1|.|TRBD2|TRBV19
TGTGCCAGTAGTTTACTTAGCGGGGGCTCCTACAATGAGCAGTTCTTC
CASSLLSGGSYNEQFF
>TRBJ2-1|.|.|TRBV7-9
TGTGCCAGCAGCTCCTTAAGCTCCTACAATGAGCAGTTCTTC
CASSSLSSYNEQFF
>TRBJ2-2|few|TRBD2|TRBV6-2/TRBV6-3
TGTGCCAGCAGTCGGACTAGCGGGGTTGATTCGAACACCGGGGAGCTGTTTTTT
CASSRTSGVDSNTGELFF
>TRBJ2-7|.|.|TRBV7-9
TGTGCCAGCAGCTTAGTGCCAGGGACCTACGAGCAGTACTTC
CASSLVPGTYEQYF
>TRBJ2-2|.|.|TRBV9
TGTGCCAGCAGCGTGGCCGCTAGGAACACCGGGGAGCTGTTTTTT
CASSVAARNTGELFF
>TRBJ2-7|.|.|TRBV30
TGTGCCTGGAGTCTAGTGGTGTACGAGCAGTACTTC
CAWSLVVYEQYF
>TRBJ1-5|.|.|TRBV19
TGTGCCAGTAGTATAACCAGGGGCCAGCCCCAGCATTTT
CASSITRGQPQHF
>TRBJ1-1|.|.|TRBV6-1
TGTGCCAGCAGTCCCCCGCGGGACGGGAACACTGAAGCTTTCTTT
CASSPPRDGNTEAFF
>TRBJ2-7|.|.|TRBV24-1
TGTGCCACCAGTGATGGTAGGGACCACGAGCAGTACTTC
CATSDGRDHEQYF
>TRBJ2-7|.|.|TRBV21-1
TGTGCCAGCAGCAAAGACCGGGGAGCAGGCTACGAGCAGTACTTC
CASSKDRGAGYEQYF
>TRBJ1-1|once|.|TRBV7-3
TGTGCCAGCAGCTTGTGGGGGAACACTGAAGCTTTCTTT
CASSLWGNTEAFF
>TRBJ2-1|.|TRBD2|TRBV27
TGTGCCAGCAGTTTACTTCGGGAGGGCTACAATGAGCAGTTCTTC
CASSLLREGYNEQFF
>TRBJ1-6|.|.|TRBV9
TGTGCCAGCAGCGACCCCGGTTCACCCCTCCACTTT
CASSDPGSPLHF